This record covers a single T cell receptor (beta chain). Its antigen is not identified. This record belongs to a study of neurological immune-mediated disorders. Notes on the study in general: Sharing of CDR3 amino acid sequences among expanded clones across subjects was absent, suggesting private repertoires in all groups.

Trimming took 4 bases from V and 11 from J, leaving 17 bases between them. CDR1 is LGHDT and CDR2 is YNNKEL in the germline V gene (reference sequence). The CDR3 has 13 residues. From 15-18 subjects, every sequencing run obtained over 160 million TCR-beta sequences. TCRdb recomputed calls from the 5' RACE reads with MiXCR, one row per CDR3 protein. Of roughly 80,000 distinct CDR3 sequences listed, 9.4% are singletons. Among the participants, healthy controls were blood bank volunteers in Maryland, USA. The receptor comes from a man aged 50-59 years in good health. V gene TRBV3-1 combines with J gene TRBJ1-1; unclear D gene. Sample: PBMCs. The DNA for the CDR3 is TGTGCCAGCAGCCGGCAAGCCTGGGGTGTCGCTTTCTTT. Amino acid sequence: CASSRQAWGVAFF.